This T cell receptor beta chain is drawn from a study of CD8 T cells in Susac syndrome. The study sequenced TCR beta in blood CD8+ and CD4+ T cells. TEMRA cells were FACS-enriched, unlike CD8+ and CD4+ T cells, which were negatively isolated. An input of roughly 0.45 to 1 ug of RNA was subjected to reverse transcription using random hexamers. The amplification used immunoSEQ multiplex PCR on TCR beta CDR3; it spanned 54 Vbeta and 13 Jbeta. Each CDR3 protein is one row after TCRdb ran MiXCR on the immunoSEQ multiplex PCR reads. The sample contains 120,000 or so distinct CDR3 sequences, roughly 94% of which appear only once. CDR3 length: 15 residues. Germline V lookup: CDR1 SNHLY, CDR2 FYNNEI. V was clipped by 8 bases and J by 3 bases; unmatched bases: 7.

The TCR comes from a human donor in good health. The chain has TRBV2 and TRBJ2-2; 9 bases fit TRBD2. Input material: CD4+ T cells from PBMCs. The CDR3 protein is CASAAGGPYTGELFF. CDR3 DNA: TGTGCCAGCGCGGCGGGAGGGCCTTACACCGGGGAGCTGTTTTTT.